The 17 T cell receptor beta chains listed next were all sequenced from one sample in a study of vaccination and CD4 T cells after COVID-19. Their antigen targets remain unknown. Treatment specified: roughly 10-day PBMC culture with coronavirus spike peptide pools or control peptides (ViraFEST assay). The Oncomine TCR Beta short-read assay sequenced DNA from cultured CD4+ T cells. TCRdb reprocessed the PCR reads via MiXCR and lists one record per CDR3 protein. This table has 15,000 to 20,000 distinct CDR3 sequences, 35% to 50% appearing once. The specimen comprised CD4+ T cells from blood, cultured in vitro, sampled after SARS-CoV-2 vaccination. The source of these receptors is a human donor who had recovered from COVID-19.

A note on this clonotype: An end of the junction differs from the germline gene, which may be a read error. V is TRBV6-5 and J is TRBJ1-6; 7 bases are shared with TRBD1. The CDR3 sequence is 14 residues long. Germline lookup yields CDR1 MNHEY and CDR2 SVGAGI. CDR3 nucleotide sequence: TGTGCCAGCGGTTACCGGGACAGTAATAATCCCCTCCACTTT. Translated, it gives CASGYRDSNNPLHF.

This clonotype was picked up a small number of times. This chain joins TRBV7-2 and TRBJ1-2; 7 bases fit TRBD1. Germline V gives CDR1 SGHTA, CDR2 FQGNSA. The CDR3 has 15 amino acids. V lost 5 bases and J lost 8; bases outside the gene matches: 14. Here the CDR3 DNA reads TGTGCCAGCAGCCAACGCCGGGACAGTCTCAGGGGCTACACCTTC. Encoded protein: CASSQRRDSLRGYTF. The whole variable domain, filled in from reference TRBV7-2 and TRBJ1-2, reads GAGVSQSPSNKVTEKGKDVELRCDPISGHTALYWYRQSLGQGLEFLIYFQGNSAPDKSGLPSDRFSAERTGGSVSTLTIQRTQQEDSAVYLCASSQRRDSLRGYTFGSGTRLTVV.

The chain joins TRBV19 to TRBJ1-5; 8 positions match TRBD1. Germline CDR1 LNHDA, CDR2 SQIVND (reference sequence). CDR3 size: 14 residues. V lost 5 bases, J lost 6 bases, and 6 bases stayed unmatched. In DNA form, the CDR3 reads TGTGCCAGTAGTCGACAGGGGTTGACTCAGCCCCAGCATTTT. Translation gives CASSRQGLTQPQHF.

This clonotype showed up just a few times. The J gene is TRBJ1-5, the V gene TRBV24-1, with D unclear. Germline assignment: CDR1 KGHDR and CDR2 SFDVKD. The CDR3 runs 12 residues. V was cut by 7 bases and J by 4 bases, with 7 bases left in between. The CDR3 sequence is CATSNPNQPQHF. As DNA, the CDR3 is TGTGCCACCAGCAATCCAAATCAGCCCCAGCATTTT.

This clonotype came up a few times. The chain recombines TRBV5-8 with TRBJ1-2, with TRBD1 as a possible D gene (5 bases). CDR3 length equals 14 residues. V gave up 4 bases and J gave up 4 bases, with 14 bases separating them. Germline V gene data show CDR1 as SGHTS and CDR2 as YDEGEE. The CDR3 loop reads CASSRWDRRYGYTF. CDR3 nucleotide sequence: TGTGCCAGCAGCCGATGGGACCGCCGCTATGGCTACACCTTC.

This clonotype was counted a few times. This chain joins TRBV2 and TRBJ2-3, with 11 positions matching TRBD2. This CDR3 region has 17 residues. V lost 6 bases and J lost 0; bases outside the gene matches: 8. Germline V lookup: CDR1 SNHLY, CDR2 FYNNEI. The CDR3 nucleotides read TGTGCCAGCAGACCCTTAGCGGGGGGGCGGAGCACAGATACGCAGTATTTT. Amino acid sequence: CASRPLAGGRSTDTQYF.

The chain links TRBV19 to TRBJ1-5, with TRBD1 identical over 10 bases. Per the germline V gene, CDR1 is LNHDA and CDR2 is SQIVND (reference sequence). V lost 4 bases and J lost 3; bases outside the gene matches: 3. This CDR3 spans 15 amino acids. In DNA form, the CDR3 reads TGTGCCAGTAGTACCGGGACAGGGGACAATCAGCCCCAGCATTTT. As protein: CASSTGTGDNQPQHF.

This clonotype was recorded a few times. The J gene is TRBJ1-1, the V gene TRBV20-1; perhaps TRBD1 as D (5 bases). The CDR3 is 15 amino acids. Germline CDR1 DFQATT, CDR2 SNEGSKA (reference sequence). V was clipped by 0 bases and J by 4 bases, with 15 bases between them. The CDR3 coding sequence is TGCAGTGCTAGAGATCGCGGGGACCGAACCACTGAAGCTTTCTTT. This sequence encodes CSARDRGDRTTEAFF.

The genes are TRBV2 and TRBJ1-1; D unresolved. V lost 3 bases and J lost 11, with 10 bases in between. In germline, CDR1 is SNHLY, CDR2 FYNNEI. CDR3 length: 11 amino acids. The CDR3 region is CASSDPSRAFF. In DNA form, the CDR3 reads TGTGCCAGCAGTGACCCATCCAGGGCTTTCTTT. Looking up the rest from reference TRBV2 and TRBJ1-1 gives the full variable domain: EPEVTQTPSHQVTQMGQEVILRCVPISNHLYFYWYRQILGQKVEFLVSFYNNEISEKSEIFDDQFSVERPDGSNFTLKIRSTKLEDSAMYFCASSDPSRAFFGQGTRLTVV.

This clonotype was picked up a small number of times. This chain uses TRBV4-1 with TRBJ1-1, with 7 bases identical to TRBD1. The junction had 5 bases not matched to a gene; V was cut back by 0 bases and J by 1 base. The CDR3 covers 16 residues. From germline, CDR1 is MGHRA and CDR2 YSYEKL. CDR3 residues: CASSQDLNRGNTEAFF. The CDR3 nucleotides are TGCGCCAGCAGCCAAGATCTTAACAGGGGGAACACTGAAGCTTTCTTT.

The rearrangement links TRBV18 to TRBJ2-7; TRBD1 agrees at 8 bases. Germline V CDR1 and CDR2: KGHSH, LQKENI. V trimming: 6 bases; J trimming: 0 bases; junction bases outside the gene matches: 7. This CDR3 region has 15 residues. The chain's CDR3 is CASSPGQGFSYEQYF. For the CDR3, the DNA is TGTGCCAGCTCGCCTGGACAGGGCTTCTCCTACGAGCAGTACTTC.

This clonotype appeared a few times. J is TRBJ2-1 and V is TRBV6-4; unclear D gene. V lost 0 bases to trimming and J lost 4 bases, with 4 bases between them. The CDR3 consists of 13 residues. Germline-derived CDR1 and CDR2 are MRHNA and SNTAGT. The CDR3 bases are TGTGCCAGCAGTGACTCAGAATACAATGAGCAGTTCTTC. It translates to CASSDSEYNEQFF.

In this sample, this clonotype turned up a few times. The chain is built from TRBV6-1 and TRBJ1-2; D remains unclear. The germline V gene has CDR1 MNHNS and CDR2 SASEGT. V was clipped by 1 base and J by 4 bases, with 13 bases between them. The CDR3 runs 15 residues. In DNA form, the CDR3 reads TGTGCCAGCAGTGAAGGGGTCCCTTCTACCTATGGCTACACCTTC. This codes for CASSEGVPSTYGYTF.

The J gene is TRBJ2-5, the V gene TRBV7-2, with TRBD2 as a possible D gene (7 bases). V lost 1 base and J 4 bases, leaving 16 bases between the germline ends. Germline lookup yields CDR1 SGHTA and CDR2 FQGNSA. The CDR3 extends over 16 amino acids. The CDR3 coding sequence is TGTGCCAGCAGCTTAGTGGGGGGCGGGGGCAGAGAGACCCAGTACTTC. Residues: CASSLVGGGGRETQYF.

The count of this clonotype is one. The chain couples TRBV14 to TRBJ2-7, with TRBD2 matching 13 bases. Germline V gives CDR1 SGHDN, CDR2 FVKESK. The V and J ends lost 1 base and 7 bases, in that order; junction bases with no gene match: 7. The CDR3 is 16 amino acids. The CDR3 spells CASSQVPPGLAGEQYF. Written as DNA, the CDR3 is TGTGCCAGCAGCCAAGTTCCCCCGGGACTAGCGGGGGAGCAGTACTTC.

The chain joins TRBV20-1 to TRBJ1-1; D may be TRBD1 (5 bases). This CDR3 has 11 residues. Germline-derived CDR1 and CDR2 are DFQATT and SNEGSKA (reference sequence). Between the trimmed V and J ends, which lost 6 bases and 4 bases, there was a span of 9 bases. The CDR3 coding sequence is TGCAGTGCGCAGGGCAGCACTGAAGCTTTCTTT. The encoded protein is CSAQGSTEAFF.

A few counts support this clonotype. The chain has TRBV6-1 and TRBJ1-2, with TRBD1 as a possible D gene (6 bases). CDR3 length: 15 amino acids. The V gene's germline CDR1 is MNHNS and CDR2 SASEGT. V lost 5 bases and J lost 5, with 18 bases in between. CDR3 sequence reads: CASSPLGQTKYGYTF. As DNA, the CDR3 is TGTGCCAGCAGTCCTCTAGGACAGACCAAATATGGCTACACCTTC.